The subject of this entry is one TCR beta chain. This record belongs to a study of radiotherapy plus CTLA-4 blockade in lung cancer. Unmatched junction bases numbered 11, after V lost 0 bases and J lost 1 base. Germline CDR1 is SGHAT and CDR2 is FQNNGV. The length of the CDR3 is 19 residues. TCRdb keeps only in-frame clones here, not all; method: immunoSEQ multiplex PCR. The data hold tens of thousands of clones, with about 75% observed a single time. The TCR comes from a human donor with non-small cell lung cancer who had stable disease on radiotherapy plus ipilimumab. The rearrangement links TRBV11-2 to TRBJ1-1, with TRBD1 identical over 10 bases. The sample in question was peripheral blood, obtained from a patient treated with radiotherapy plus ipilimumab. CDR3 loop: CASSLDPRGQGLRNTEAFF. CDR3 nucleotides: TGTGCCAGCAGCTTAGATCCTAGGGGACAGGGGTTAAGGAACACTGAAGCTTTCTTT.